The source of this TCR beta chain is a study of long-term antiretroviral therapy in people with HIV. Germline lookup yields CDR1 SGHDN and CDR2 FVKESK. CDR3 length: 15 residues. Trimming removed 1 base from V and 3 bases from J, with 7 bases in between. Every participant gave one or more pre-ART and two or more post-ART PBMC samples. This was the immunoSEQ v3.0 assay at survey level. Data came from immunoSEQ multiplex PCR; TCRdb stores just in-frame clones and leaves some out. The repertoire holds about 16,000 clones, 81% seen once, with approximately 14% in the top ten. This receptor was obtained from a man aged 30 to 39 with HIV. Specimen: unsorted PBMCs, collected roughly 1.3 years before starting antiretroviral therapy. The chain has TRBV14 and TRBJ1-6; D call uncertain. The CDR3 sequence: CASSQAENYNSPLHF. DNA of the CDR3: TGTGCCAGCAGCCAAGCTGAGAACTATAATTCACCCCTCCACTTT.